This TCR beta chain originates from a study of blood T cells in healthy people across ages. The study's findings and limits: It was found that TCR beta diversity correlated strongly with the percentage of naive T cells. Diversity estimates from one million T cells were considered underestimates.

The CDR3 is 17 amino acids. CDR1 and CDR2 (germline): MNHEY, SVGEGT. Germline trimming cut 7 bases from V and 1 base from J; bases unmatched to any gene: 13. A second PCR of about 6 to 11 cycles used a sample-barcoded 5' primer and a J-beta primer mix. TCRdb reprocessed the 5' RACE reads via MiXCR and lists one record per CDR3 protein. There are hundreds of thousands of distinct CDR3 sequences in the sample; 35% to 50% occur only once, and 25% to 35% lies in the top ten. This clonotype showed up many times. Its antigen remains unknown. The V and J genes are TRBV6-2 or TRBV6-3 and TRBJ2-3; 8 bases line up with TRBD2. The clonotype comes from a man older than 75 in good health. Specimen: blood. As DNA, the CDR3 is TGTGCCAGCACTGACCGTACGGGACTAGTAGGCACAGATACGCAGTATTTT. It is translated as CASTDRTGLVGTDTQYF.